The clone carrying this T cell receptor beta chain was detected a few times. What it binds is not known. Unmatched junction bases numbered 8, after V lost 3 bases and J lost 6 bases. Germline V lookup: CDR1 MNHNY, CDR2 SVGAGI (reference sequence). CDR3 length: 14 residues. This record comes from a study of graft-versus-host responses after intestinal transplantation. Overall study findings and caveats: GvH clones were found in recipient marrow; some appeared first in ileum or blood. Levels of circulating GvH clones at their peak were associated with early post-transplant HvG declines.

Sequenced by immunoSEQ multiplex PCR; TCRdb stores in-frame clones only, minus some. The data contain approximately 93,000 clones, about 90% of them singletons. The sequenced sample was unstimulated CD8+ T cells sorted from spleen or lymph node cells, obtained before transplant. The chain couples TRBV6-6 to TRBJ2-7; 7 nucleotides agree with TRBD2. This TCR came from a human donor who was the organ donor for an intestinal transplant. The CDR3 loop reads CASSYPGTICEQYF. CDR3 bases: TGTGCCAGCAGTTATCCCGGGACTATCTGCGAGCAGTACTTC.